These 4 T cell receptor beta chains were all obtained from the same sample, sequenced in a study of identical twins. TCRdb reanalysed the 5' RACE reads using MiXCR and keeps one entry per CDR3 protein. Of 300,000 to 350,000 distinct CDR3 sequences in the sample, roughly 12% were seen once. The same sample was also studied in work on yellow fever vaccine responses in identical twins.

Sample: CD8+ T cells sorted from blood. Receptors were obtained from a woman younger than 30 in good health.

In its sample, this clonotype was seen a few times. The CDR3 reads CASSFRDRAAYEQYF. The CDR3 DNA is TGCGCCAGCAGCTTCCGGGACAGAGCTGCCTACGAGCAGTACTTC. The rearrangement joins TRBV5-1 to TRBJ2-7, with 7 bases matching TRBD1. V was clipped by 2 bases and J by 2 bases; unmatched bases: 7. The V gene's germline CDR1 is SGHRS and CDR2 YFSETQ. The CDR3 extends over 15 amino acids.

The rearrangement uses TRBV29-1 and TRBJ2-5; D ambiguous. This CDR3 region has 12 residues. Trimming took off 3 bases at V and 7 bases at J, with 12 bases between the two ends. In germline, CDR1 is SQVTM, CDR2 ANQGSEA. The CDR3 protein is CSVDKVLGTQYF. In DNA, the CDR3 is TGCAGCGTTGATAAGGTCTTAGGGACCCAGTACTTC.

The chain's CDR3 is CASILRADTQYF. The CDR3 DNA follows: TGTGCCAGCATTCTCAGGGCAGATACGCAGTATTTT. The V and J genes are TRBV2 and TRBJ2-3, with D possibly TRBD1 on 5 matching bases. CDR3 length equals 12 residues. Germline assignment: CDR1 SNHLY and CDR2 FYNNEI. Trimming pared 7 bases from V and 4 bases from J, leaving 9 bases between.

This clonotype was seen a few times. The chain combines TRBV20-1 with TRBJ2-1; 9 nucleotides agree with TRBD2. CDR1 is DFQATT and CDR2 is SNEGSKA in the germline V gene (reference sequence). The CDR3 runs 15 residues. With 3 bases clipped from V and 1 base from J, the junction kept 4 bases outside the gene matches. The CDR3 loop reads CSASGAGGSYNEQFF. DNA for the CDR3: TGCAGTGCTAGTGGAGCGGGAGGTTCCTACAATGAGCAGTTCTTC.